The rows below give T cell receptor beta chains drawn from one sample of a study of OX40 agonist ivuxolimab in advanced cancers. Generated by immunoSEQ multiplex PCR, the TCRdb table keeps only in-frame clones and is missing some. The repertoire consists of about 37,000 clones, with approximately 86% occurring once and the leading ten covering about 2.4%. The input for sequencing was CD4+ or CD8+ T cells sorted from blood, taken in a trial of the OX40 agonist ivuxolimab. The receptors shown here come from an adult with an advanced solid tumor such as melanoma, head and neck, liver or kidney cancer. CDR3s include the opening cysteine and the closing phenylalanine or tryptophan. A D gene is named only where the DNA matches it firmly. Clone size appears in some rows only: once, few, many, or a class for an expanded clone.

V gene	D gene	clone size	J gene	CDR3 DNA	CDR3 protein
TRBV6-6	-	-	TRBJ2-5	TGTGCCAGCAGTTACTCGAGGGCGGAGGAGACCCAGTACTTC	CASSYSRAEETQYF
TRBV5-8	-	-	TRBJ1-5	TGTGCCAGCAGTTCCGGGAGAAGAAATAGCAATCAGCCCCAGCATTTT	CASSSGRRNSNQPQHF
TRBV27	-	-	TRBJ1-1	TGTGCCAGCAGTTTATCTCGGAACACTGAAGCTTTCTTT	CASSLSRNTEAFF
TRBV6-1	-	-	TRBJ2-5	TGTGCCAGCAGTGAGGTGCCGAGGGTGGGCCGAGAGACCCAGTACTTC	CASSEVPRVGRETQYF
TRBV4-1	-	-	TRBJ2-6	TGCGCCAGCAGCACCCAGGGGGGACCTGGGGCCAACGTCCTGACTTTC	CASSTQGGPGANVLTF
TRBV27	-	-	TRBJ1-2	TGTGCCAGCAGTTTATCCTCTCCAACCGTCTATGGCTACACCTTC	CASSLSSPTVYGYTF
TRBV27	-	-	TRBJ1-1	TGTGCCAGCAGTCCAGACACTACAGTGAACACTGAAGCTTTCTTT	CASSPDTTVNTEAFF
TRBV10-2	-	once	TRBJ2-7	TGCGCCAGCAGATTGGCCTACGAGCAGTACTTC	CASRLAYEQYF
TRBV7-9	-	-	TRBJ1-2	TGTGCCAGCAGCTTCGGGCAGAATTATGGCTACACCTTC	CASSFGQNYGYTF
TRBV7-2	-	-	TRBJ1-2	TGTGCCAGCAGCCAAGCGACCGGGGTAGAGGGTGGCTACACCTTC	CASSQATGVEGGYTF
TRBV7-8	-	-	TRBJ1-1	TGTGCCAGCAGCTTAGTAGGCAGGGGAGGCGCTTTCTTT	CASSLVGRGGAFF
TRBV4-2	TRBD2	-	TRBJ2-1	TGTGCCAGCAGCTTGGATTTAGCGGGGGGCTTACACAATGAGCAGTTCTTC	CASSLDLAGGLHNEQFF
TRBV19	-	-	TRBJ1-6	TGTGCCAGTAAAATGGCCACCACCGGAAATTCACCCCTCCACTTT	CASKMATTGNSPLHF
TRBV2	-	-	TRBJ2-7	TGTGCCAGCAGTGAGGGCCCAGGGGGGTCCTACGAGCAGTACTTC	CASSEGPGGSYEQYF
TRBV27	-	-	TRBJ1-3	TGTGCCAGCAATAAGAGGGGGTTCTCTGGAAACACCATATATTTT	CASNKRGFSGNTIYF
TRBV7-9	-	-	TRBJ2-7	TGTGCCAGCAGCTATAGGGGCGGAGGGCCGACCGAGCAGTACTTC	CASSYRGGGPTEQYF
TRBV30	-	once	TRBJ2-2	TGTGCCTGGAAGTCGTCAGGGAGCACCGGGGAGCTGTTTTTT	CAWKSSGSTGELFF
TRBV2	TRBD1	-	TRBJ1-3	TGTGCCATATTGGGACAGGGAAGAAACACCATATATTTT	CAILGQGRNTIYF
TRBV6-1	-	-	TRBJ2-2	TGTGCCAGCAGTGTGACTTTCTCCGGGGAGCTGTTTTTT	CASSVTFSGELFF
TRBV6-1	TRBD1	-	TRBJ1-4	TGTGCCAGCAGTCGACAGGGGGCGCGCGAAAAACTGTTTTTT	CASSRQGAREKLFF
TRBV7-6	TRBD1	few	TRBJ1-4	TGTGCCAGCAGCCCCGGGACGACAGGGATTAATGAAAAACTGTTTTTT	CASSPGTTGINEKLFF
TRBV7-2	TRBD1	-	TRBJ1-2	TGTGCCAGCAGCAGCCAACAGGGGGCGAGGGGCTACACCTTC	CASSSQQGARGYTF
TRBV4-3	-	-	TRBJ1-2	TGCGCCAGCAGCCAGGGGGTTGGGGTCGGCTACACCTTC	CASSQGVGVGYTF
TRBV7-9	TRBD1	-	TRBJ2-7	TGTGCCAGCAGCCCCTCGCCAGGGGGCTACGAGCAGTACTTC	CASSPSPGGYEQYF
TRBV19	-	-	TRBJ1-4	TGTGCCAGTAGTATGGGGTCGACAGTCTTAAATGAAAAACTGTTTTTT	CASSMGSTVLNEKLFF
TRBV2	-	-	TRBJ1-5	TGTGCCAGCACTCCAAGCCAGGGGAGTCAGCCCCAGCATTTT	CASTPSQGSQPQHF
TRBV6-5	-	-	TRBJ2-7	TGTGCCAGCAGTTACGGGGGGCCTACCTACGAGCAGTACTTC	CASSYGGPTYEQYF
TRBV9	-	-	TRBJ1-5	TGTGCCAGCAGCCCCCGGGGGAGAGTGGGGGGAGATCAGCCCCAGCATTTT	CASSPRGRVGGDQPQHF
TRBV5-1	TRBD1	-	TRBJ2-7	TGCGCCAGCAGCGTGATCAGGGGGTACGAGCAGTACTTC	CASSVIRGYEQYF
TRBV27	-	-	TRBJ2-3	TGTGCCAGCCGGAGGGTCCCGGGGGATACGCAGTATTTT	CASRRVPGDTQYF
TRBV21-1	-	-	TRBJ2-5	TGTGCCAGCAGCAAAGCCTCCTCTGGTTCGCCCGAGACCCAGTACTTC	CASSKASSGSPETQYF
TRBV5-4	-	few	TRBJ1-1	TGTGCCAGCAGCTTGGAAGGATCCCGAGGATGGTTCTTT	CASSLEGSRGWFF
TRBV7-9	-	-	TRBJ1-2	TGTGCCAGCAGCTCATTCGGTCAGCAGAACTATGGCTACACCTTC	CASSSFGQQNYGYTF
TRBV29-1	-	few	TRBJ2-7	TGCAGCGTTGAAGGACAGTACTACGAGCAGTACTTC	CSVEGQYYEQYF
TRBV30	TRBD1	few	TRBJ1-1	TGTGCCTGGAGGGTACAGGGGTGGAACACTGAAGCTTTCTTT	CAWRVQGWNTEAFF
TRBV18	TRBD1	-	TRBJ2-1	TGTGCCAGCTCACCACTGCTCCCGGGACAGGGGGCCTACAATGAGCAGTTCTTC	CASSPLLPGQGAYNEQFF
TRBV4-1	-	-	TRBJ1-5	TGCGCCAGCAGCCAAGATGGTGTTTATAGCAATCAGCCCCAGCATTTT	CASSQDGVYSNQPQHF
TRBV5-4	-	-	TRBJ1-1	TGTGCCAGCAGCCCGGCCCCGGGCCCTGATACTGAAGCTTTCTTT	CASSPAPGPDTEAFF
TRBV4-2	-	-	TRBJ2-7	TGTGTCAGCAGCCAAAACCCGGGACATTCTTACGAGCAGTACTTC	CVSSQNPGHSYEQYF
TRBV10-1	-	medium-sized	TRBJ2-2	TGCGCCAGCAGTCGGTACACCGGGGAGCTGTTTTTT	CASSRYTGELFF
TRBV5-6	TRBD2	-	TRBJ2-1	TGTGCCAGCAGCTTGGGCGGCGGGAGCTCCTACAATGAGCAGTTCTTC	CASSLGGGSSYNEQFF
TRBV27	-	-	TRBJ1-5	TGTGCCAGCACCGCTTGGGGGAATAGCAATCAGCCCCAGCATTTT	CASTAWGNSNQPQHF
TRBV7-6	TRBD2	-	TRBJ2-1	TGTGCCAGCAGCACAGACCCGGGTACTAGCGGGGGGATAAATGAGCAGTTCTTC	CASSTDPGTSGGINEQFF